This is a list of T cell receptor beta chains from one sample in a study of low-dose radiotherapy and immunotherapy resistance in tumors. One entry per CDR3 protein results from TCRdb running MiXCR on the reads. The table includes tens of thousands of distinct CDR3 sequences, less than 20% detected once. Sequenced here: PBMCs, sampled after low-dose radiotherapy plus immunotherapy. The receptor set was obtained from a male donor with prostate cancer. The CDR3 runs from the conserved cysteine through the conserved F or W. D genes are given only for firm matches. Clone size is not always given. Where it is, it says once, few, many or a class for expanded clones.

len	v_gene	d_gene	abundance	CDR3aa
12	TRBV5-3	NA	NA	CASSWQGDEQYF
18	TRBV28	TRBD1	many	CASNPAGTGGFSNQPQHF
14	TRBV20-1	NA	many	CSAREGGAGQPQHF
14	TRBV5-1	TRBD1	many	CASSLRDRDSPLHF
19	TRBV6-2/TRBV6-3	NA	NA	CASRRTRGGGGSSYNEQFF
14	TRBV20-1	NA	few	CSAPPYLDSYEQYF
13	TRBV3-1	NA	many	CASSQQGHYEQYF
15	TRBV28	TRBD1	NA	CASSLADTGGYEQFF
12	TRBV28	NA	many	CASSLTATEAFF
18	TRBV28	TRBD2	NA	CASYGGVLAGEGFETQYF
13	TRBV29-1	NA	many	CSVGQSSTGELFF
13	TRBV30	TRBD2	many	CAWSPAGEETQYF